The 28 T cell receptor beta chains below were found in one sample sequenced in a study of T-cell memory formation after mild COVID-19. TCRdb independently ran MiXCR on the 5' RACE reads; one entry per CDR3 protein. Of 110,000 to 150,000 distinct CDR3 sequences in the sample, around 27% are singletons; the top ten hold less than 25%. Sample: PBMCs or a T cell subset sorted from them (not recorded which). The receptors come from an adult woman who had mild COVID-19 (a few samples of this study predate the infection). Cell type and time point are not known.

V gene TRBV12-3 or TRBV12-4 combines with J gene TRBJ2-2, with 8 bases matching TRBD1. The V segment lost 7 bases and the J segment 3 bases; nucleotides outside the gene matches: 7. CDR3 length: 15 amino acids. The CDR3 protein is CASTMTGVDTGELFF. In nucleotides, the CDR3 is TGTGCCAGCACCATGACAGGGGTGGACACCGGGGAGCTGTTTTTT.

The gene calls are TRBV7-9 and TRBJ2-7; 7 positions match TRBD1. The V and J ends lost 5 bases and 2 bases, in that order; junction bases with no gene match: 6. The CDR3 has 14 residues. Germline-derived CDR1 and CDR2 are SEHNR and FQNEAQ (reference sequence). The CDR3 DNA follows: TGTGCCAGCAGCATTGACAGGGATCCCTACGAGCAGTACTTC. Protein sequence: CASSIDRDPYEQYF.

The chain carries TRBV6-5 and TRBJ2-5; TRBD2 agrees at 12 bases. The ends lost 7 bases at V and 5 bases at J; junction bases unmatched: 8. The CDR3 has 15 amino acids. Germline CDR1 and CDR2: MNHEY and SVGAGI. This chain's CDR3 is CASKLAGGPGETQYF. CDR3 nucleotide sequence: TGTGCCAGCAAACTAGCGGGAGGCCCTGGGGAGACCCAGTACTTC.

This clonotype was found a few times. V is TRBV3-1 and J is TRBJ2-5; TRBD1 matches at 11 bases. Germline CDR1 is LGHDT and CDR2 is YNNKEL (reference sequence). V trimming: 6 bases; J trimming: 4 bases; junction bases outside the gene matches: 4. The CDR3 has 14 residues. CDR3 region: CASRRTGGRETQYF. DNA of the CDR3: TGTGCCAGCAGGCGGACAGGGGGCCGAGAGACCCAGTACTTC.

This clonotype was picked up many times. As DNA, the CDR3 is TGCGCCAGCAGCTTGCTTCAGGTTAACTCCTACAATGAGCAGTTCTTC. Residues: CASSLLQVNSYNEQFF. The chain is built from TRBV5-1 and TRBJ2-1; no reliable D call. V was cut by 1 base and J by 0 bases, with 11 bases left in between. This CDR3 has 16 amino acids. CDR1 is SGHRS, CDR2 YFSETQ, per germline.

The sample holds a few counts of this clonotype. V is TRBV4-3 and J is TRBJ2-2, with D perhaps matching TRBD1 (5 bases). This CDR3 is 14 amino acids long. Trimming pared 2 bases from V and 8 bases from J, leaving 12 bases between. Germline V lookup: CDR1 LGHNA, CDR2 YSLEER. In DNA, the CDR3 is TGCGCCAGCAGCCAATACCAGGGTAGTGGGGAGCTGTTTTTT. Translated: CASSQYQGSGELFF.

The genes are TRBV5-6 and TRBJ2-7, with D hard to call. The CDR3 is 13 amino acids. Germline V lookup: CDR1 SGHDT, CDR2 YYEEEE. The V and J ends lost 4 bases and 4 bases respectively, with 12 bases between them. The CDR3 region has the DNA TGTGCCAGCAGCCTTGGGGTTGGATACGAGCAGTACTTC. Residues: CASSLGVGYEQYF.

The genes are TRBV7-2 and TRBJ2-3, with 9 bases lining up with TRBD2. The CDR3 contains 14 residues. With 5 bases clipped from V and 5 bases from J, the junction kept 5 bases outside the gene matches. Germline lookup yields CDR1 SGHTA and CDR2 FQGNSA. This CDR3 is CASSPGLARDTQYF. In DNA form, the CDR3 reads TGTGCCAGCAGCCCGGGACTAGCAAGAGATACGCAGTATTTT.

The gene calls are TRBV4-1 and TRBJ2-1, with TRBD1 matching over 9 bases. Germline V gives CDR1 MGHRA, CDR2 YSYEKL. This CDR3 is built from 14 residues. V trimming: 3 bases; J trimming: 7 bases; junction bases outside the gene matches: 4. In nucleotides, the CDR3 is TGCGCCAGCAGCCAGCCGGGACAGGGAAATGAGCAGTTCTTC. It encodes CASSQPGQGNEQFF.

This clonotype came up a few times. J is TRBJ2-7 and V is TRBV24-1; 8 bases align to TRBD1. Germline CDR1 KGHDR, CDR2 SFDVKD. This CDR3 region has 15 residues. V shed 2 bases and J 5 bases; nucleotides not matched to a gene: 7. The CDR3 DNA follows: TGTGCCACCAGTGATTCAGGACAGGGTTGGGACGAGCAGTACTTC. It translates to CATSDSGQGWDEQYF.

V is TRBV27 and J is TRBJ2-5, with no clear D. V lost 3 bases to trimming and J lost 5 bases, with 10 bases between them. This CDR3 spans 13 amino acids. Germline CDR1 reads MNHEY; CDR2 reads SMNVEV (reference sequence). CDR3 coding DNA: TGTGCCAGCAGTTTCCCGGGCGGTGAGACCCAGTACTTC. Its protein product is CASSFPGGETQYF.

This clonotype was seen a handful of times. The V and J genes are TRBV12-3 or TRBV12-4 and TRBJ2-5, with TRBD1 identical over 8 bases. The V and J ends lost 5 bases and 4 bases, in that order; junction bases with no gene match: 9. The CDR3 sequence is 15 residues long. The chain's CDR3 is CASSPDRGALETQYF. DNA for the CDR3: TGTGCCAGCAGTCCAGACAGGGGCGCCCTAGAGACCCAGTACTTC.

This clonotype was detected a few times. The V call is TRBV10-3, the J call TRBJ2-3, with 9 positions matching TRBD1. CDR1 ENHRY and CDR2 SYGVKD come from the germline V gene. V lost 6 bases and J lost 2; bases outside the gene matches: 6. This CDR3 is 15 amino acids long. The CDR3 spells CAISAGTGTTDTQYF. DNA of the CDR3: TGTGCCATCAGCGCCGGGACAGGGACCACAGATACGCAGTATTTT.

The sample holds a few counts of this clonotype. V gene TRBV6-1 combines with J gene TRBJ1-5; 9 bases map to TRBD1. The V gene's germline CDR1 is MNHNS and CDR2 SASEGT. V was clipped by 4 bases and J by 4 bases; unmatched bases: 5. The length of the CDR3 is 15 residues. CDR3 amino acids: CASSGGTGRNQPQHF. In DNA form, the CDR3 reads TGTGCCAGCAGTGGAGGGACAGGGCGGAATCAGCCCCAGCATTTT.

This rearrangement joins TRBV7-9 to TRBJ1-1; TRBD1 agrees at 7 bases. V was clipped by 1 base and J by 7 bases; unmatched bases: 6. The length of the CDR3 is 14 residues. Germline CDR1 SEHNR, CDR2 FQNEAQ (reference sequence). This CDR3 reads CASSLVGPGGEAFF. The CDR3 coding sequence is TGTGCCAGCAGCTTAGTGGGACCAGGGGGTGAAGCTTTCTTT.

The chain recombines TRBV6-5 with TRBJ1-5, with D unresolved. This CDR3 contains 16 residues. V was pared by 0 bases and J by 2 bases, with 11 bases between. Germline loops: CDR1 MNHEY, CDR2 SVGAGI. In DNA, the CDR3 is TGTGCCAGCAGTTACTCACCCCCCTCGGGCAATCAGCCCCAGCATTTT. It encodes CASSYSPPSGNQPQHF.

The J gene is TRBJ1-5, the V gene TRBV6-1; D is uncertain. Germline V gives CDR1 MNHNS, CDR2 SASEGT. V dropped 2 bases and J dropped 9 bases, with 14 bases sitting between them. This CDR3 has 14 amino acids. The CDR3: CASSESQDSRPQHF. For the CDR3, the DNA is TGTGCCAGCAGTGAATCGCAGGACTCGCGGCCCCAGCATTTT.

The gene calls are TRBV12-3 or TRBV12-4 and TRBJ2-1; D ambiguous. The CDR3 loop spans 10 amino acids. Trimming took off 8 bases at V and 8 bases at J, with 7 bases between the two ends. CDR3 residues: CASEGHEQFF. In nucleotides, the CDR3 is TGTGCCAGCGAAGGCCATGAGCAGTTCTTC.

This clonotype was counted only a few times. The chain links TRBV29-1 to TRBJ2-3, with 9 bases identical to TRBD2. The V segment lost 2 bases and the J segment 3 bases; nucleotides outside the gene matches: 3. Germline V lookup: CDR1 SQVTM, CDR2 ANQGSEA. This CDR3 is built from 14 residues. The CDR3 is CSVELAGSTDTQYF. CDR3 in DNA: TGCAGCGTTGAACTAGCGGGATCAACAGATACGCAGTATTTT.

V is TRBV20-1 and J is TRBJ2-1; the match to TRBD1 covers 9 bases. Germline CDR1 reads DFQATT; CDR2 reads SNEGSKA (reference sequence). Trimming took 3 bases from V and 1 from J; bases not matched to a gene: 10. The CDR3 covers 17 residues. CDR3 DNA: TGCAGTGCTAGTCGTGACAGGGGGACCGGTTCCTACAATGAGCAGTTCTTC. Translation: CSASRDRGTGSYNEQFF.

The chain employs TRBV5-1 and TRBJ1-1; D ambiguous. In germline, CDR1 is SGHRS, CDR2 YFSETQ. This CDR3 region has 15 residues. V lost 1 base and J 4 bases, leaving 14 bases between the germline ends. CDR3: CASSLQSTWGTEAFF. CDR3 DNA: TGCGCCAGCAGCTTGCAGTCCACTTGGGGCACTGAAGCTTTCTTT.

The CDR3 DNA follows: TGTGCCAGCAGCCGACCGGAGCGGTCCGGGGAGCTGTTTTTT. It codes for CASSRPERSGELFF. The chain joins TRBV7-3 to TRBJ2-2; tentative D call: TRBD2 (5 bases). CDR1 and CDR2 from the germline V gene are SGHTA and FQGTGA. V shed 5 bases and J shed 6 bases, with 13 bases lying between them. There are 14 residues in the CDR3.

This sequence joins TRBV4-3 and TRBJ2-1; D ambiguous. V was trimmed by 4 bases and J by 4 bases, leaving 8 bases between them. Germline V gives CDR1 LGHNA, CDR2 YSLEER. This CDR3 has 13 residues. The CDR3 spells CASSPTAYNEQFF. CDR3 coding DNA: TGCGCCAGCAGCCCTACAGCATACAATGAGCAGTTCTTC.

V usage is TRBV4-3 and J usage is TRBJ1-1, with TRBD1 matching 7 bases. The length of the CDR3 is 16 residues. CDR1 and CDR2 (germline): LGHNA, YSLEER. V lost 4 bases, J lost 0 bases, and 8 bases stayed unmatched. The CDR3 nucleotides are TGCGCCAGCAGCCCGCGACCGGGACAGATGAACACTGAAGCTTTCTTT. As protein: CASSPRPGQMNTEAFF.

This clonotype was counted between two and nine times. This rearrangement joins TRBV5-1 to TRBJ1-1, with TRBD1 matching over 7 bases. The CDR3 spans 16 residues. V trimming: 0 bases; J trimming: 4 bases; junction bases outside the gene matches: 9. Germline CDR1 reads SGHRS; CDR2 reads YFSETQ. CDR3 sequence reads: CASSLGQGPSPTEAFF. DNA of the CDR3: TGCGCCAGCAGCTTGGGACAGGGCCCGAGTCCCACTGAAGCTTTCTTT. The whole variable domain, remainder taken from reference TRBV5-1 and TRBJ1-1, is KAGVTQTPRYLIKTRGQQVTLSCSPISGHRSVSWYQQTPGQGLQFLFEYFSETQRNKGNFPGRFSGRQFSNSRSEMNVSTLELGDSALYLCASSLGQGPSPTEAFFGQGTRLTVV.

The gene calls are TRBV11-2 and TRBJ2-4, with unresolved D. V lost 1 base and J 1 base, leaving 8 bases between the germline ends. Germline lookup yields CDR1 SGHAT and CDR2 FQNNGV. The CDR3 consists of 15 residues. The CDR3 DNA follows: TGTGCCAGCAGCTTAGTGCTGCGTGCCAAAAACATTCAGTACTTC. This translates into CASSLVLRAKNIQYF. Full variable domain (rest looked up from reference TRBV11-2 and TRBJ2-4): EAGVAQSPRYKIIEKRQSVAFWCNPISGHATLYWYQQILGQGPKLLIQFQNNGVVDDSQLPKDRFSAERLKGVDSTLKIQPAKLEDSAVYLCASSLVLRAKNIQYFGAGTRLSVL.

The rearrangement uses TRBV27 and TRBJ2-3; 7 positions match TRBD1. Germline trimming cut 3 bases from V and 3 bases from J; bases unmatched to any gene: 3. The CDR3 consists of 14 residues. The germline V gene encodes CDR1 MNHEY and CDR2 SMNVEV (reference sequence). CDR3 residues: CASSFYRGTDTQYF. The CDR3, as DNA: TGTGCCAGCAGTTTTTACAGGGGAACAGATACGCAGTATTTT.

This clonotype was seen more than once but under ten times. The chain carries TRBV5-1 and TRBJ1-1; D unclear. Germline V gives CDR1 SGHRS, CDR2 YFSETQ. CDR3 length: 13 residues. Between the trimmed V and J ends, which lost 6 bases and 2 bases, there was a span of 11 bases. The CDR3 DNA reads TGCGCCAGCACGGCAAGTCTAAACACTGAAGCTTTCTTT. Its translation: CASTASLNTEAFF.